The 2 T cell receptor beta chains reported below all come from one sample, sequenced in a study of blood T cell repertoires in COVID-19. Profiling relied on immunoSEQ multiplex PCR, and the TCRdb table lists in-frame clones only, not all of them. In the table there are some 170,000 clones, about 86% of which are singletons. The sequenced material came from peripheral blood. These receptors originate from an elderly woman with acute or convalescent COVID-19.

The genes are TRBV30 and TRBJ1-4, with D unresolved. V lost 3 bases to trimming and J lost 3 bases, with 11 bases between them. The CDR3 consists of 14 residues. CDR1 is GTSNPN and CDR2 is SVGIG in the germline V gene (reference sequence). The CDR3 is CAWRARGSNEKLFF. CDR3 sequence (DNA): TGTGCCTGGAGAGCCCGGGGTTCTAATGAAAAACTGTTTTTT. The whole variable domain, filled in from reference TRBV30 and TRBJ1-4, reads SQTIHQWPATLVQPVGSPLSLECTVEGTSNPNLYWYRQAAGRGLQLLFYSVGIGQISSEVPQNLSASRPQDRQFILSSKKLLLSDSGFYLCAWRARGSNEKLFFGSGTQLSVL.

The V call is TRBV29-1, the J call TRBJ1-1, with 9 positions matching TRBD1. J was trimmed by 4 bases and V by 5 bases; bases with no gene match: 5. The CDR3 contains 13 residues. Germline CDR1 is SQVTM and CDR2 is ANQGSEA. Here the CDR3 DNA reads TGCAGCGTTCAGACAGGGGGGTTCACTGAAGCTTTCTTT. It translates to CSVQTGGFTEAFF.